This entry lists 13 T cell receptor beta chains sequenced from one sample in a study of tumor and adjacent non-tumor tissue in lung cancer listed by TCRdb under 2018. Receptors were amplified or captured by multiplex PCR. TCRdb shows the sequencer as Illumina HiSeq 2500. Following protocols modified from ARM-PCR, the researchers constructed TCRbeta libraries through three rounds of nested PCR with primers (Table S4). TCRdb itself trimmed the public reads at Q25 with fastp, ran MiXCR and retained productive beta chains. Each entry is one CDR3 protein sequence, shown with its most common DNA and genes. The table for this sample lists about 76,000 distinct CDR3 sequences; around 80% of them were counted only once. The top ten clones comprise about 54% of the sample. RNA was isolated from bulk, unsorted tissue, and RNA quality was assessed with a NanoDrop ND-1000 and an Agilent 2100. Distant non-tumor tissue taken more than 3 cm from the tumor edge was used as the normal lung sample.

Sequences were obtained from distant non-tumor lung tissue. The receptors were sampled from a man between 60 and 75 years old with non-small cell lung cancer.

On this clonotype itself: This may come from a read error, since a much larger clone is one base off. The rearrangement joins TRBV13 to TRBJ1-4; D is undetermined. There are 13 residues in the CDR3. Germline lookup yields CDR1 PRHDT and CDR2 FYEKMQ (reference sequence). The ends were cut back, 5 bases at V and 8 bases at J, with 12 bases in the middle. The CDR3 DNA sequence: TGTGCCAGCAGCCCACGTTGGGTGGAAAAACTGTTTTTT. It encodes CASSPRWVEKLFF.

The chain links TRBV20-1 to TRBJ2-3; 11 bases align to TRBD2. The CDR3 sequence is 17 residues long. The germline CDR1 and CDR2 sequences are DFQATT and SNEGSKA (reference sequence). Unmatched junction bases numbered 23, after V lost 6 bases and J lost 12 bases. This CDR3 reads CSASGLAEAGGTGTQYF. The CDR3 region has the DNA TGCAGTGCCTCGGGACTAGCGGAGGCGGGGGGCACAGGTACACAGTATTTT.

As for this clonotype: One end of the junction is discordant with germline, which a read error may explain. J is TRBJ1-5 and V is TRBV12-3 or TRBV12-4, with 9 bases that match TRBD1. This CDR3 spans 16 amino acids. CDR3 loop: CACSPLGTGSNQLQHF. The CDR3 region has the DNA TGTGCCTGCAGTCCCCTCGGGACAGGGAGCAATCAGCTCCAGCATTTT.

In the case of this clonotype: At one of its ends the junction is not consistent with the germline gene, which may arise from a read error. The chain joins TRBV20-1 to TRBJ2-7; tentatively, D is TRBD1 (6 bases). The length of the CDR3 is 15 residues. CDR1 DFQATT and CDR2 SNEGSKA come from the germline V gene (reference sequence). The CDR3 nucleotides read TGCAGTCCTAGAGGGGGTAGCACAGACACCTACGAGCAGTACTTC. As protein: CSPRGGSTDTYEQYF.

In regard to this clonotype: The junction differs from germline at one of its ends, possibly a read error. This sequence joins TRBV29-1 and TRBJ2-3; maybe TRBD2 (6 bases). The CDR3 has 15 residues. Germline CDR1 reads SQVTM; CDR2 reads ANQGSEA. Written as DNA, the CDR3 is TGCAGCGCGATCCGGGAGCCAACTAGCATAGATACGCAGTATTTT. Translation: CSAIREPTSIDTQYF.

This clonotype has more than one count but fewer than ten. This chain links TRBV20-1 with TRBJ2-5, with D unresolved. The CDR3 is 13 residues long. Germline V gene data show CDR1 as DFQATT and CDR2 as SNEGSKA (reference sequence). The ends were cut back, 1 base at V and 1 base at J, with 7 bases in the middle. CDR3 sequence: CSARVGLQETQYF. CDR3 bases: TGCAGTGCTAGAGTAGGGCTCCAAGAGACCCAGTACTTC.

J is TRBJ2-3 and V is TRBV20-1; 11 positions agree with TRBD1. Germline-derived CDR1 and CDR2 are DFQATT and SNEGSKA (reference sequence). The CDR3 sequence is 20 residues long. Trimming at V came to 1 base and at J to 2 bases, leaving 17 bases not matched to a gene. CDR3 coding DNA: TGCAGTGCTAGAGTCAGTAGGGGACAGGGGGTAGGAACCCACACAGATACGCAGTATTTT. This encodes CSARVSRGQGVGTHTDTQYF.

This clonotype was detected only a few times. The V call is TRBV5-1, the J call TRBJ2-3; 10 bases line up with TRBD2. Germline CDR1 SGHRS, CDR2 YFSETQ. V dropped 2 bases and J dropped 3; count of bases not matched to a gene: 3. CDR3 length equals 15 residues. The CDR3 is CASSFGAGGTDTQYF. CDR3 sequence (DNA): TGCGCCAGCAGCTTCGGAGCGGGAGGGACAGATACGCAGTATTTT.

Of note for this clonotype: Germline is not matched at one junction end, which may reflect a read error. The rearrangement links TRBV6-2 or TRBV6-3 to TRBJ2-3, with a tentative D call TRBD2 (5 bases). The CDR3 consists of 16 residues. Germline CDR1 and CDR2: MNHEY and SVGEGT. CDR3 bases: TGTGCCAGCTGTTACCCGGCCGGGGAAGGCACAGATACGCAGTATTTT. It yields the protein CASCYPAGEGTDTQYF.

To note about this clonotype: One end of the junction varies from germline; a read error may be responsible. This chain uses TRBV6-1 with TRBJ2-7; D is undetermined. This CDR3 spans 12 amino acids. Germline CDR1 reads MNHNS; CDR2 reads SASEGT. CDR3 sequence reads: CASSAELYDQYF. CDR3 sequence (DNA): TGTGCCAGTAGTGCGGAATTATACGATCAGTACTTC.

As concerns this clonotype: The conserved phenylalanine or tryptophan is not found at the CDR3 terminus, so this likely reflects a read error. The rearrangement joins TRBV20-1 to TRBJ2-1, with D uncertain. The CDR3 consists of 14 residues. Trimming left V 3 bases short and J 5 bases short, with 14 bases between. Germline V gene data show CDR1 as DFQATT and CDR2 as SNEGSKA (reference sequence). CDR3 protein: CSASPRRIHNEQFL. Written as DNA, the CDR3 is TGCAGTGCTAGCCCCCGGCGGATACACAATGAGCAGTTCTTG.

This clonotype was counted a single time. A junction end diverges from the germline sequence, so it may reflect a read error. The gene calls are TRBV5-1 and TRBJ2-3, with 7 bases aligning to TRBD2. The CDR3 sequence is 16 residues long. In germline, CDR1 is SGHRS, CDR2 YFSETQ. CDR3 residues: CASSPGPSGATDTRYF. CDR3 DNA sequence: TGCGCCAGCAGCCCGGGCCCTAGCGGAGCCACAGATACGCGGTATTTT.

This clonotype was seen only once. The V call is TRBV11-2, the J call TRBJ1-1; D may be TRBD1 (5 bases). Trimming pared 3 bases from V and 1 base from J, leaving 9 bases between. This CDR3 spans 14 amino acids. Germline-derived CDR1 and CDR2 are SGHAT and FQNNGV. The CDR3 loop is CASSLDQGNTEAFF. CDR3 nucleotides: TGTGCCAGCAGCTTGGATCAGGGGAACACTGAAGCTTTCTTT.